This TCR beta chain was retrieved from a study of PD-1 blockade in classical Hodgkin lymphoma. Whole-study context: Nivolumab dosing for patients was 3 mg/kg, administered intravenously every 2 weeks.

Each patient relapsed following autologous stem cell transplantation, and prior brentuximab vedotin exposure differed. Progressive disease, partial response or complete response was each patient's best response. Study-wide findings and caveats: Whereas CD4+ TCR diversity had risen significantly by C4D1, CD8+ TCR diversity had not. Prior to therapy, complete responders displayed diversity much like that of newly diagnosed patients.

Sequencing used immunoSEQ multiplex PCR; TCRdb keeps in-frame clones, though not all of them. The sample has 70,000 or so clones; under 95% are singletons. V shed 0 bases, J shed 7 bases, and the junction held 9 bases outside the gene matches. The germline CDR1 and CDR2 sequences are SGDLS and YYNGEE. This CDR3 comprises 16 residues. Notes on this clone: Its antigen remains unidentified.

The sequences come from peripheral blood mononuclear cells (PBMCs), collected at baseline. The receptor comes from a human donor with classical Hodgkin lymphoma. The J gene is TRBJ2-1, the V gene TRBV9; 8 bases fit TRBD2. In nucleotides, the CDR3 is TGTGCCAGCAGCGTAGCCACTACGGGACTAGAAAATGAGCAGTTCTTC. Its protein product is CASSVATTGLENEQFF.